This T cell receptor beta chain is from a study of CD8+ T cells in alopecia areata. At the level of the study: Dosing with tofacitinib proceeded for 6 to 18 months, followed by 6 months off drug. Study observations and caveats: Scalp lesions, especially in alopecia totalis/universalis, had higher clonality than normal scalp.

Note on this clone: Its target is unknown.

This CDR3 is 18 amino acids long. In germline, CDR1 is LGHNT, CDR2 FRNRAP. With V trimmed by 5 bases and J by 4 bases, 17 bases remained unmatched. Sequencing relied on a cDNA template that was reverse transcribed from extracted RNA. The repertoire was sequenced with immunoSEQ multiplex PCR; TCRdb's copy has only in-frame clones and lacks some. The data show about 12,000 clones, with approximately 53% seen just once and 13% held by the top ten. The study team obtained lesional scalp punch biopsies and peripheral blood from alopecia areata patients. This chain connects TRBV12-5 to TRBJ1-5; 7 nucleotides agree with TRBD1. Sequences were obtained from skin. This clonotype was obtained from a human donor with alopecia areata. The CDR3 loop is CASGLKRRPGQKNQPQHF. The CDR3 DNA reads as TGTGCTAGTGGTCTCAAACGACGCCCGGGACAGAAAAATCAGCCCCAGCATTTT.